This T cell receptor (beta chain) was documented in a study of blood T cell repertoires in COVID-19. Study background: Material from acute and convalescent COVID-19 was sourced from the United States, Italy and Spain. PBMCs, B-cell-depleted T cells, or T cells were the source of the cDNA or gDNA that made up the material.

Original data processing: Reference gene primers were amplified, and this amplification served to estimate nucleated cell counts. Clones were sequenced by immunoSEQ multiplex PCR, and TCRdb holds only the in-frame ones, with some missing. The DNA gave D and trimming, while V, J and clone size come from that table. The sample gives 55,000 or so clones, approximately 85% of which show up once; roughly 13% is in the top ten. To note about this clone: The CDR3 end shows no conserved phenylalanine or tryptophan, and so a read error is likely. It is unclear where the CDR3 begins or ends on the DNA, so no DNA is shown, and the CDR3 is as TCRdb lists it.

The sequenced sample consisted of peripheral blood. This receptor was taken from a human donor in a cohort sampled during active COVID-19.

The chain's CDR3 is CARSLAGDRP. This sequence joins TRBV5-3 and TRBJ2-7; the table's TRBD2 call for D was not verified on the DNA. TRBV5-3 is reported as an ORF; its role is uncertain. 10 amino acids form the CDR3, both terminal residues included.